This is a list of T cell receptor beta chains from one sample in a study of blood T cell repertoires in COVID-19. The table came from immunoSEQ multiplex PCR; TCRdb's copy has only in-frame clones and leaves some out. In the table there are under 3,500 clones, 65% to 85% of which are singletons. The sample consisted of peripheral blood. Receptors were obtained from a human donor in a cohort sampled during active COVID-19. Both conserved end residues are part of each CDR3. The order of the fields is clone size, V gene, D gene, J gene, CDR3 protein, CDR3 DNA. The D gene is left open where the match is weak. Expanded clones get a size class; other rows say once, few or many, or leave the size out.

abundance: NA
v_gene: TRBV6-6
d_gene: NA
j_gene: TRBJ1-1
CDR3aa: CASNPRGAMNTEAFF
CDR3nt: TGTGCCAGCAATCCCCGCGGGGCCATGAACACTGAAGCTTTCTTT

abundance: once
v_gene: TRBV2
d_gene: NA
j_gene: TRBJ1-5
CDR3aa: CASTRTTNQPQHF
CDR3nt: TGTGCCAGCACCCGGACAACCAATCAGCCCCAGCATTTT

abundance: NA
v_gene: TRBV6-6
d_gene: NA
j_gene: TRBJ2-7
CDR3aa: CASSRGAFSYEQYF
CDR3nt: TGTGCCAGCAGCAGAGGAGCCTTTTCCTACGAGCAGTACTTC

abundance: NA
v_gene: TRBV28
d_gene: NA
j_gene: TRBJ1-2
CDR3aa: CASSLGANLYGYTF
CDR3nt: TGTGCCAGCAGTTTGGGGGCGAATCTCTATGGCTACACCTTC

abundance: few
v_gene: TRBV19
d_gene: TRBD1
j_gene: TRBJ1-2
CDR3aa: CASSMFRGTDYGYTF
CDR3nt: TGTGCCAGTAGCATGTTCAGGGGGACGGACTATGGCTACACCTTC

abundance: NA
v_gene: TRBV6-5
d_gene: TRBD1
j_gene: TRBJ2-3
CDR3aa: CASRRQGADTQYF
CDR3nt: TGTGCCAGCAGGAGACAGGGGGCCGATACGCAGTATTTT

abundance: NA
v_gene: TRBV5-1
d_gene: NA
j_gene: TRBJ1-4
CDR3aa: CASSPAVLTNEKLFF
CDR3nt: TGCGCCAGCAGCCCTGCGGTATTAACTAATGAAAAACTGTTTTTT

abundance: NA
v_gene: TRBV3-1/TRBV3-2
d_gene: TRBD1
j_gene: TRBJ1-5
CDR3aa: CASSQGDREGSNQPQHF
CDR3nt: TGTGCCAGCAGCCAGGGGGACAGGGAGGGTAGCAATCAGCCCCAGCATTTT

abundance: NA
v_gene: TRBV5-8
d_gene: TRBD2
j_gene: TRBJ2-5
CDR3aa: CASRGLSGAPYF
CDR3nt: TGTGCCAGCAGAGGTTTGAGCGGGGCCCCGTACTTC

abundance: NA
v_gene: TRBV10-3
d_gene: TRBD2
j_gene: TRBJ2-2
CDR3aa: CAIGASGSNTGELFF
CDR3nt: TGTGCCATCGGGGCTAGCGGATCGAACACCGGGGAGCTGTTTTTT

abundance: NA
v_gene: TRBV4-3
d_gene: NA
j_gene: TRBJ1-2
CDR3aa: CASSPPGLADYGYTF
CDR3nt: TGCGCCAGCAGCCCCCCCGGTCTGGCGGACTATGGCTACACCTTC

abundance: NA
v_gene: TRBV18
d_gene: NA
j_gene: TRBJ2-7
CDR3aa: CASSPNTFSYEQYF
CDR3nt: TGTGCCAGCTCACCGAATACTTTCTCCTACGAGCAGTACTTC

abundance: NA
v_gene: TRBV29-1
d_gene: NA
j_gene: TRBJ1-4
CDR3aa: CSVEVAEKLFF
CDR3nt: TGCAGCGTTGAAGTGGCTGAAAAACTGTTTTTT

abundance: NA
v_gene: TRBV6-5
d_gene: NA
j_gene: TRBJ2-5
CDR3aa: CASSYQRSARETQYF
CDR3nt: TGTGCCAGCAGTTATCAAAGGTCAGCCAGGGAGACCCAGTACTTC